These 20 T cell receptor beta chains were sequenced from one sample in a study of T-cell memory formation after mild COVID-19. TCRdb ran MiXCR on the 5' RACE reads and lists one entry per CDR3 protein. The data contain 150,000 to 200,000 distinct CDR3 sequences, roughly 31% of them seen just once; the ten biggest clones take up 9.5% to 15%. The sequenced sample consisted of PBMCs or a T cell subset sorted from them (not recorded which). Receptor source: an adult woman who had mild COVID-19 (a few samples of this study predate the infection). Cell type and time point are not known.

In regard to this clonotype: The germline gene is not matched at one end of the junction; a read error may be the cause. The V and J genes are TRBV7-9 and TRBJ2-2; D call uncertain. The germline CDR1 and CDR2 sequences are SEHNR and FQNEAQ (reference sequence). This CDR3 has 12 residues. The CDR3 bases are TGTGCCAGCAGATTAGAGACCGGGGAGCTGTTTTTT. Translating gives CASRLETGELFF. Drawing the rest from reference TRBV7-9 and TRBJ2-2, the complete variable domain is DTGVSQNPRHKITKRGQNVTFRCDPISEHNRLYWYRQTLGQGPEFLTYFQNEAQLEKSRLLSDRFSAERPKGSFSTLEIQRTEQGDSAMYLCASRLETGELFFGEGSRLTVL.

Only a few counts were recorded for this clonotype. The chain joins TRBV19 to TRBJ2-3, with 8 bases that match TRBD2. From germline, CDR1 is LNHDA and CDR2 SQIVND (reference sequence). J gave up 11 bases and V 3 bases, and 4 bases lay outside the gene matches. The CDR3 spans 12 residues. CDR3: CASSMWRGEQYF. CDR3 in DNA: TGTGCCAGTAGTATGTGGCGGGGGGAGCAGTATTTT.

In this sample, this clonotype turned up once. The V call is TRBV30, the J call TRBJ1-6; the D gene is possibly TRBD1 (6 bases). Trimming pared 2 bases from V and 6 bases from J, leaving 11 bases between. CDR1 is GTSNPN, CDR2 SVGIG, per germline (reference sequence). The CDR3 is 14 residues long. The CDR3 is CAWSRGSGNSPLHF. CDR3 bases: TGTGCCTGGAGTAGGGGGTCTGGTAATTCACCCCTCCACTTT.

The chain has TRBV7-3 and TRBJ2-5; D remains ambiguous. The CDR3 consists of 11 residues. CDR1 is SGHTA and CDR2 is FQGTGA in the germline V gene. V was trimmed by 11 bases and J by 1 base, leaving 8 bases between them. The CDR3 spells CARAPQETQYF. CDR3 nucleotides: TGTGCCCGGGCACCCCAAGAGACCCAGTACTTC.

This rearrangement joins TRBV7-9 to TRBJ2-5, with 8 bases matching TRBD2. Germline CDR1 is SEHNR and CDR2 is FQNEAQ (reference sequence). The junction had 3 bases not matched to a gene; V was cut back by 0 bases and J by 0 bases. This CDR3 contains 16 residues. The CDR3 sequence is CASSLARGANQETQYF. The CDR3 DNA sequence: TGTGCCAGCAGCTTAGCGCGGGGGGCCAACCAAGAGACCCAGTACTTC.

The J gene is TRBJ2-1, the V gene TRBV2; the D gene is possibly TRBD2 (5 bases). Germline CDR1 is SNHLY and CDR2 is FYNNEI. Deletions cut 8 bases from V and 5 bases from J, with 22 bases between. The CDR3 runs 16 residues. DNA of the CDR3: TGTGCCAGCCGGGATTTAAAACAAGGGCAAAACAATGAGCAGTTCTTC. Translating gives CASRDLKQGQNNEQFF.

The chain employs TRBV7-9 and TRBJ2-1; tentatively, D is TRBD1 or TRBD2 (5 bases each). The V end was cut by 5 bases, the J end by 8 bases, with 10 bases between. The CDR3 totals 12 residues. Germline V gene sequence: CDR1 SEHNR, CDR2 FQNEAQ (reference sequence). CDR3 protein: CASSTLGDEQFF. CDR3 sequence (DNA): TGTGCCAGCAGCACACTAGGGGATGAGCAGTTCTTC.

This chain joins TRBV7-9 and TRBJ1-2; D may be TRBD1 (5 bases). The CDR3 spans 13 residues. Trimming took off 5 bases at V and 8 bases at J, with 15 bases between the two ends. Germline lookup yields CDR1 SEHNR and CDR2 FQNEAQ (reference sequence). The CDR3, as DNA: TGTGCCAGCAGCCCAGGGATTTTTGGCGGCTACACCTTC. It specifies CASSPGIFGGYTF.

This clonotype showed up just a few times. V usage is TRBV7-9 and J usage is TRBJ1-2; D is possibly TRBD1 (5 bases). CDR1 is SEHNR and CDR2 is FQNEAQ in the germline V gene (reference sequence). This CDR3 region has 15 residues. With 1 base removed from V and 2 bases from J, the gap between germline ends came to 11 bases. The CDR3 region has the DNA TGTGCCAGCAGCTTAGGAGCGCAGGGCAACTATGGCTACACCTTC. It codes for CASSLGAQGNYGYTF.

This sequence joins TRBV12-3 or TRBV12-4 and TRBJ1-1; D remains unclear. Deletions cut 3 bases from V and 5 bases from J, with 7 bases between. The CDR3 consists of 12 residues. CDR3: CASSLWRTEAFF. The CDR3 DNA follows: TGTGCCAGCAGTTTGTGGAGAACTGAAGCTTTCTTT.

V and J are TRBV27 and TRBJ2-6; unclear D gene. Trimming took off 4 bases at V and 0 bases at J, with 7 bases between the two ends. The CDR3 length is 15 residues. Germline CDR1 MNHEY, CDR2 SMNVEV (reference sequence). CDR3 amino acids: CASSSTYSGANVLTF. The CDR3 region has the DNA TGTGCCAGCAGTTCTACATACTCTGGGGCCAACGTCCTGACTTTC. Filled out from reference TRBV27 and TRBJ2-6, the complete variable domain reads EAQVTQNPRYLITVTGKKLTVTCSQNMNHEYMSWYRQDPGLGLRQIYYSMNVEVTDKGDVPEGYKVSRKEKRNFPLILESPSPNQTSLYFCASSSTYSGANVLTFGAGSRLTVL.

This clonotype has a handful of counts. The chain recombines TRBV29-1 with TRBJ2-3; possible D gene TRBD1, 5 bases. The CDR3 totals 17 residues. CDR1 is SQVTM and CDR2 is ANQGSEA in the germline V gene. The V and J ends lost 1 base and 6 bases respectively, with 23 bases between them. The CDR3 sequence: CSVEVPRLTGVRDTQYF. The CDR3 DNA reads as TGCAGCGTTGAAGTCCCCCGACTTACAGGTGTCCGGGATACGCAGTATTTT.

The chain couples TRBV4-1 to TRBJ1-5; D perhaps matches TRBD1 (5 bases). CDR3 length equals 16 residues. The V end was cut by 4 bases, the J end by 6 bases, with 19 bases between. Germline V gives CDR1 MGHRA, CDR2 YSYEKL. CDR3 sequence (DNA): TGCGCCAGCAGCCCCGGGACCGGGAGATTCAGTCAGCCCCAGCATTTT. Encoded protein: CASSPGTGRFSQPQHF.

V gene TRBV29-1 combines with J gene TRBJ2-3; 7 nucleotides line up with TRBD1. Germline V gene lookup returns CDR1 SQVTM and CDR2 ANQGSEA. The CDR3 runs to 15 residues. The ends lost 6 bases at V and 0 bases at J; junction bases unmatched: 9. The CDR3 region has the DNA TGCAGCGTCGGAGCCGGGACAGTGAGCACAGATACGCAGTATTTT. This translates into CSVGAGTVSTDTQYF.

This clonotype was counted between two and nine times. The chain couples TRBV5-5 to TRBJ2-1; D is possibly TRBD1 or TRBD2 (6 bases each). The CDR3 consists of 15 residues. CDR1 is SGHKS, CDR2 YYEKEE, per germline (reference sequence). Trimming shortened V by 4 bases and J by 4 bases, and 15 bases separated the two germline ends. CDR3 sequence reads: CASSVRGQDYNEQFF. The CDR3 region has the DNA TGTGCCAGCAGCGTGCGGGGACAAGATTACAATGAGCAGTTCTTC.

This clonotype turned up a few times. V gene TRBV5-6 combines with J gene TRBJ2-3; D gene uncertain. The germline gives CDR1 SGHDT, CDR2 YYEEEE. Trimming shortened V by 1 base and J by 0 bases, and 15 bases separated the two germline ends. The CDR3 runs to 17 residues. The CDR3 here is CASSLRIQATSTDTQYF. The CDR3 nucleotides are TGTGCCAGCAGCTTGAGAATCCAGGCCACTAGCACAGATACGCAGTATTTT.

The chain recombines TRBV7-7 with TRBJ1-2; no clear D gene. With 2 bases removed from V and 3 bases from J, the gap between germline ends came to 10 bases. Germline lookup yields CDR1 SSHAT and CDR2 FNYEAQ (reference sequence). There are 14 residues in the CDR3. The CDR3 loop is CASSLPLRDYGYTF. For the CDR3, the DNA is TGTGCCAGCAGCTTACCCCTCCGGGACTATGGCTACACCTTC.

This chain joins TRBV7-2 and TRBJ1-3; no reliable D call. The CDR3 consists of 15 residues. The germline CDR1 and CDR2 sequences are SGHTA and FQGNSA. Trimming pared 4 bases from V and 2 bases from J, leaving 12 bases between. CDR3 amino acids: CASSSGREPGNTIYF. In nucleotides, the CDR3 is TGTGCCAGCAGCTCCGGGAGGGAGCCTGGAAACACCATATATTTT.

The chain joins TRBV24-1 to TRBJ2-1, with TRBD2 matching 11 bases. Germline trimming cut 9 bases from V and 7 bases from J; bases unmatched to any gene: 4. Germline lookup yields CDR1 KGHDR and CDR2 SFDVKD. This CDR3 is 13 amino acids long. The CDR3 is CATVAGGGNEQFF. The DNA of the CDR3 is TGTGCCACCGTAGCGGGAGGGGGTAATGAGCAGTTCTTC.

This clonotype was detected only a few times. This chain uses TRBV7-2 with TRBJ2-5; 10 nucleotides agree with TRBD1. Germline V gene lookup returns CDR1 SGHTA and CDR2 FQGNSA. This CDR3 comprises 15 residues. V lost 5 bases, J lost 9 bases, and 12 bases stayed unmatched. The CDR3 DNA reads as TGTGCCAGCAGCCCGCGAGGGACAGGGGAAGTGCCCCAGTACTTC. This sequence encodes CASSPRGTGEVPQYF. Full variable domain (remainder filled in from reference TRBV7-2 and TRBJ2-5): GAGVSQSPSNKVTEKGKDVELRCDPISGHTALYWYRQSLGQGLEFLIYFQGNSAPDKSGLPSDRFSAERTGGSVSTLTIQRTQQEDSAVYLCASSPRGTGEVPQYFGPGTRLLVL.